Sequencing of this TCR beta chain was carried out in a study of CD8+ T cells in alopecia areata. Study at large: Tofacitinib was taken orally by treated patients, and the dose was 5 to 10 mg twice daily.

General study findings and limits: Sequencing of scalp tissue also captures the resident alphabeta T cells of normal skin. Treatment with tofacitinib significantly lowered scalp clonality and reduced expanded CD8+ clones among the top 100. Just one nonresponder means the tie between baseline CD8+ expansion and response stays uncertain.

Note on this clone: The target antigen is unknown.

The CDR3 sequence is 12 residues long. V lost 7 bases and J 0 bases, leaving 7 bases between the germline ends. CDR1 is SNHLY, CDR2 FYNNEI, per germline. RNA was isolated and reverse transcribed to cDNA, the sequencing template. Sequencing was performed with immunoSEQ multiplex PCR; in TCRdb, only in-frame clones are kept and a portion is missing. Among some 200,000 clones listed, more than 45% were seen once. Treatment reported: oral pan-JAK inhibitor, 5-10 mg twice daily. This chain joins TRBV2 and TRBJ2-7; D unclear. The sequenced sample was CD4+ T cells sorted from blood, obtained at week 4, from a patient treated with tofacitinib. This sequence originates from a human donor with alopecia areata. CDR3 nucleotide sequence: TGTGCCAGCACTACGAGCTCCTACGAGCAGTACTTC. Translated: CASTTSSYEQYF.